Below, 11 T cell receptor beta chains from the same sample are listed, as sequenced in a study of blood T cell repertoires in COVID-19. Produced via immunoSEQ multiplex PCR; TCRdb's table is partial and in-frame only. The sample holds under 300,000 clones, about 91% seen once. Input material: PBMCs or T cells enriched from blood (not recorded which). Every receptor here comes from a woman in her thirties or forties with acute COVID-19.

This clone turned up a few times. The V call is TRBV27, the J call TRBJ1-5, with D possibly being TRBD1 (5 bases). Germline CDR1 and CDR2: MNHEY and SMNVEV (reference sequence). This CDR3 has 18 amino acids. The ends were cut back, 1 base at V and 0 bases at J, with 16 bases in the middle. CDR3 sequence reads: CASSLYGGRVYSNQPQHF. The CDR3 region has the DNA TGTGCCAGCAGTTTATATGGCGGCAGGGTTTATAGCAATCAGCCCCAGCATTTT.

V is TRBV5-1 and J is TRBJ2-3; D not certain. Between the trimmed V and J ends, which lost 1 base and 0 bases, there was a span of 12 bases. Germline CDR1 SGHRS, CDR2 YFSETQ. This CDR3 is built from 16 residues. The DNA for the CDR3 is TGCGCCAGCAGCTTGTGGGCTACCCCTAGCACAGATACGCAGTATTTT. Amino acids: CASSLWATPSTDTQYF.

The chain employs TRBV19 and TRBJ1-1; TRBD1 agrees at 8 bases. Germline loops: CDR1 LNHDA, CDR2 SQIVND (reference sequence). Trimming took 5 bases from V and 1 from J; bases not matched to a gene: 6. The CDR3 length is 15 residues. The DNA of the CDR3 is TGTGCCAGTAGTCCCCCCGGGACAGGGAACACTGAAGCTTTCTTT. It translates to CASSPPGTGNTEAFF.

This sequence joins TRBV6-5 and TRBJ2-2, with D possibly TRBD1 on 6 matching bases. V shed 8 bases and J shed 0 bases, with 10 bases lying between them. The CDR3 totals 14 residues. The germline V gene has CDR1 MNHEY and CDR2 SVGAGI. CDR3 nucleotides: TGTGCCAGCGAAGGGACACCGAACACCGGGGAGCTGTTTTTT. Protein: CASEGTPNTGELFF.

The chain uses TRBV6-2 or TRBV6-3 and TRBJ2-7, with 10 bases aligning to TRBD1. The germline V gene encodes CDR1 MNHEY and CDR2 SVGEGT. The CDR3 has 17 amino acids. Germline trimming cut 0 bases from V and 5 bases from J; bases unmatched to any gene: 10. The CDR3 loop is CASSYSMPGTGDDEQYV. The CDR3 region has the DNA TGTGCCAGCAGTTACTCGATGCCCGGGACAGGGGACGACGAGCAGTACGTC.

The J gene is TRBJ1-1, the V gene TRBV5-4; possibly TRBD1 for D (5 bases). The CDR3 consists of 15 residues. The V gene lost 1 base and the J gene lost 2 bases, with 12 bases spanning the gap. Germline CDR1 is SGHNT and CDR2 is YYREEE (reference sequence). CDR3 in amino acids: CASSLRRGYNTEAFF. CDR3 nucleotide sequence: TGTGCCAGCAGCTTGAGAAGGGGCTACAACACTGAAGCTTTCTTT.

This clone was recorded only once. Distinct nucleotide sequences in the sample also encode this CDR3. The V gene is TRBV12-3 or TRBV12-4, the J gene TRBJ1-5, with D possibly being TRBD1 (6 bases). V shed 6 bases and J shed 2 bases, with 8 bases lying between them. This CDR3 contains 13 residues. In nucleotides, the CDR3 is TGTGCCAGCAGCCCAGGGGGCAATCAGCCCCAGCATTTT. The encoded protein is CASSPGGNQPQHF.

Here the CDR3 reads CASSSRSRSRGSPLHF. As DNA, the CDR3 is TGTGCCAGCAGCAGTCGGTCCCGGAGTCGGGGTTCACCCCTCCACTTT. The chain is built from TRBV27 and TRBJ1-6, with unresolved D. This CDR3 has 16 residues. V was pared by 6 bases and J by 9 bases, with 21 bases between. In germline, CDR1 is MNHEY, CDR2 SMNVEV (reference sequence).

The chain recombines TRBV6-5 with TRBJ1-1; D may be TRBD1 (5 bases). CDR1 and CDR2 (germline): MNHEY, SVGAGI. V was shortened by 2 bases and J by 5 bases, with 15 bases between the two germline ends. The CDR3 sequence is 15 residues long. This CDR3 is CASSYGRVDPTEAFF. The DNA for the CDR3 is TGTGCCAGCAGTTACGGCAGGGTGGACCCAACTGAAGCTTTCTTT.

The gene calls are TRBV7-2 and TRBJ1-2, with D uncertain. V lost 1 base and J lost 8, with 17 bases in between. The germline V gene encodes CDR1 SGHTA and CDR2 FQGNSA. The CDR3 has 15 amino acids. CDR3 sequence: CASSLGVASSGGYTF. As DNA, the CDR3 is TGTGCCAGCAGCTTAGGGGTGGCATCGTCGGGGGGCTACACCTTC.

This clone was seen many times. This chain joins TRBV5-6 and TRBJ2-7; TRBD1 agrees at 9 bases. The CDR3 contains 16 residues. The V and J ends lost 3 bases and 7 bases, in that order; junction bases with no gene match: 14. The germline CDR1 and CDR2 sequences are SGHDT and YYEEEE. The CDR3 region has the DNA TGTGCCAGCAGCTATTCCGGGACAGGGTATTACGATGAGCAGTACTTC. Amino acid sequence: CASSYSGTGYYDEQYF.